Listed here is a single TCR beta chain. Its target is unknown. The data belong to a study of T-cell reconstitution after alpha-beta-depleted transplantation in children. There are 12 residues in the CDR3. The junction had 2 bases not matched to a gene; V was cut back by 5 bases and J by 5 bases. Germline V gene data show CDR1 as SGHAT and CDR2 as FQNNGV. The TCRbeta library was prepared with unique molecular identifiers. Via MiXCR, TCRdb re-called the PCR reads, giving one row per CDR3 protein. This table holds 250,000 to 300,000 distinct CDR3 sequences, roughly 8.2% found once. Findings and limits, study-wide: Several patients had high TCRbeta diversity at day 60; it came from surviving recipient T cells and thymic progenitors. Reportedly, only several hundred clones from non-depleted graft cells drove alpha-beta T-cell counts at about two months. T-cell numbers and diversity one year post-transplant derived largely from freshly generated T cells.

Source: peripheral blood, taken 360 days after TCRalphabeta/CD19-depleted stem cell transplant. The V call is TRBV11-2, the J call TRBJ2-7; TRBD1 agrees at 8 bases. This sequence was found in a female patient aged 2-15 years who had a stem cell transplant for Fanconi anemia, so the T cells may come from the graft donor. CDR3 in amino acids: CASSTQGDEQYF. The CDR3 nucleotides are TGTGCCAGCAGCACACAGGGGGACGAGCAGTACTTC.